This T cell receptor (beta chain) was retrieved from a study of human T cells and chemical hapten exposure. Study as a whole: 2% DPC applied to an approximately 2 cm by approximately 2 cm arm area sensitized donors. Patients, predominantly female, presented with alopecia areata, totalis or universalis.

Sample time point: patch test 3, about 24 weeks after DPC sensitization. The sample's treatment: therapeutic diphenylcyclopropenone sensitization with weekly scalp DPC. This clonotype was detected many times. This CDR3 is built from 14 residues. CDR1 is DFQATT, CDR2 SNEGSKA, per germline (reference sequence). Trimming shortened V by 3 bases and J by 0 bases, and 9 bases separated the two germline ends. Via MiXCR, TCRdb re-called the RACE reads, giving one row per CDR3 protein. The sample includes about 82,000 distinct CDR3 sequences, approximately 10% of them seen just once. The chain employs TRBV20-1 and TRBJ2-4; perhaps TRBD2 as D (6 bases). The input for sequencing was whole blood, taken in connection with sensitization to the hapten diphenylcyclopropenone (DPC). This TCR came from a woman aged 50 to 60 with alopecia areata. Some clones in this sample may be carry-over from other donors' samples. The CDR3 nucleotides read TGCAGTGCTAGTCGGGACTTAGCCAAAAACATTCAGTACTTC. This translates into CSASRDLAKNIQYF.